A single sample is the source of the 13 T cell receptor beta chains below, sequenced in a study of CXCR3-negative and CXCR3-positive naive CD8 T cells. These TCRs are of unknown antigen specificity. Carrying UMI labels, the TRB cDNA libraries were prepared through 5' RACE. Following a re-call of the 5' RACE reads, TCRdb has one entry per CDR3 protein and lacks DNA. The listing contains approximately 100,000 distinct CDR3 sequences. Regarding the study as a whole: Hydrophobicity was higher for TRB CDR3s found in CXCR3-positive naive cells than in CXCR3-negative naive cells.

Specimen: naive CXCR3+ CD8+ T cells from blood. The sample's subset: CD45RO-CCR7+CD27+CD95- naive CD8+ T cells expressing CXCR3 (TNR3+). These receptors came from a human donor in good health. Some clones in this sample may be carry-over from other donors' samples.

The chain carries TRBV2 and TRBJ2-1; TCRdb designates TRBD1, a call that cannot be tested without DNA. The length of the CDR3 is 17 residues. CDR1 is SNHLY, CDR2 FYNNEI, per germline. CDR3 protein: CASSEGKGTGPLDEQFF. The entire variable domain, with the rest obtained from reference TRBV2 and TRBJ2-1, is as follows: EPEVTQTPSHQVTQMGQEVILRCVPISNHLYFYWYRQILGQKVEFLVSFYNNEISEKSEIFDDQFSVERPDGSNFTLKIRSTKLEDSAMYFCASSEGKGTGPLDEQFFGPGTRLTVL.

The J gene is TRBJ2-7, the V gene TRBV20-1; lacking DNA, the TRBD1 call made by TCRdb goes unchecked. The germline CDR1 and CDR2 sequences are DFQATT and SNEGSKA (reference sequence). The CDR3 runs to 14 residues. The CDR3 protein is CSASPDTSSYEQYF.

The rearrangement joins TRBV4-3 to TRBJ2-2; the D call of TRBD1 rests on TCRdb alone, since no DNA is present to check it. The CDR3 loop spans 14 amino acids. From germline, CDR1 is LGHNA and CDR2 YSLEER. The CDR3 spells CASSRRENTGELFF.

The rearrangement joins TRBV29-1 to TRBJ1-2; TCRdb's D call of TRBD1 is untestable without DNA. Germline CDR1 is SQVTM and CDR2 is ANQGSEA. This CDR3 contains 15 residues. The CDR3: CSVEGAGIHNYGYTF.

The rearrangement joins TRBV7-9 to TRBJ2-6; TCRdb designates TRBD1, a call that cannot be tested without DNA. This CDR3 has 16 residues. Germline CDR1 and CDR2: SEHNR and FQNEAQ (reference sequence). CDR3 amino acids: CASSPGDSSGANVLTF.

The J gene is TRBJ2-3, the V gene TRBV29-1; the TRBD2 assignment by TCRdb is unverifiable without DNA. The CDR3 sequence is 16 residues long. Germline CDR1 and CDR2: SQVTM and ANQGSEA. CDR3 protein: CSVEDWSAGSTDTQYF.

J is TRBJ2-1 and V is TRBV7-3; TCRdb selects TRBD1, and the lack of DNA leaves this call unchecked. This CDR3 contains 13 residues. Germline V gene sequence: CDR1 SGHTA, CDR2 FQGTGA. The CDR3 spells CASSPRGQVEQFF. Complete variable domain (other parts from reference TRBV7-3 and TRBJ2-1): GAGVSQTPSNKVTEKGKYVELRCDPISGHTALYWYRQSLGQGPEFLIYFQGTGAADDSGLPNDRFFAVRPEGSVSTLKIQRTERGDSAVYLCASSPRGQVEQFFGPGTRLTVL.

This chain uses TRBV11-2 with TRBJ2-1; without DNA, the TCRdb call of TRBD2 cannot be checked. The CDR3 consists of 12 residues. Germline V lookup: CDR1 SGHAT, CDR2 FQNNGV. CDR3 sequence reads: CASSLSPNEQFF.

J is TRBJ2-1 and V is TRBV4-3; TCRdb indicates TRBD1, and absent DNA this call remains unverified. The CDR3 length is 15 residues. CDR1 is LGHNA, CDR2 YSLEER, per germline. CDR3 in amino acids: CASSQWAGETDEQFF.

The chain recombines TRBV15 with TRBJ2-3. Germline V gives CDR1 LNHNV, CDR2 YYDKDF (reference sequence). The CDR3 has 14 residues. CDR3 region: CATSRGSSTDTQYF.

This sequence joins TRBV12-3 or TRBV12-4 and TRBJ2-7; TCRdb designates TRBD1, a call that cannot be tested without DNA. CDR3 length equals 15 residues. CDR3 in amino acids: CASSPPSAISYEQYF.

The chain employs TRBV29-1 and TRBJ1-1; with no DNA, the TCRdb D assignment of TRBD1 cannot be verified. Germline CDR1 reads SQVTM; CDR2 reads ANQGSEA. The CDR3 loop spans 15 amino acids. CDR3: CSVHSGIWGNTEAFF.

V is TRBV7-9 and J is TRBJ2-7; with no DNA, the TCRdb D assignment of TRBD2 cannot be verified. This CDR3 region has 14 residues. CDR1 SEHNR and CDR2 FQNEAQ come from the germline V gene (reference sequence). Here the CDR3 reads CASSSRDSAELAYF.